Here is one TCR beta chain with its context. Assay: immunoSEQ multiplex PCR; the TCRdb copy retains only in-frame clones and omits some. The sample contains tens of thousands of clones, roughly nine tenths of which appear only once. This sample was taken from a study of T cell changes during pregnancy in multiple sclerosis. The V gene lost 4 bases and the J gene lost 3 bases, with 13 bases spanning the gap. Germline V lookup: CDR1 LGHNA, CDR2 YSLEER. The CDR3 extends over 14 amino acids. The origin of this receptor is a female donor with multiple sclerosis, enrolled in a pregnancy study. The chain is built from TRBV4-3 and TRBJ2-7; D is unresolved. The sequenced sample was CD4+ T cells from peripheral blood mononuclear cells, obtained in the first trimester of pregnancy. The CDR3 DNA sequence: TGCGCCAGCAGCCTTCGGGTCGGCGACTACGAGCAGTACTTC. Translation: CASSLRVGDYEQYF.